This TCR beta chain derives from a study of shared clonotypes between healthy human individuals. The repertoire was sequenced with immunoSEQ multiplex PCR; TCRdb's copy has only in-frame clones and lacks some. The repertoire holds 1,500,000 or so clones, with 97% to 99% as singletons. This clone was recorded only once. This sequence was found in a man aged 25-45 years in good health. Material: naive CD4+ T cells sorted from blood. Subset denoted: CD45RA+ positively selected.

The CDR3 DNA sequence: TGTGCCAGCAGCTTGTCTTTAGTCTACAATGAGCAGTTCTTC. This sequence encodes CASSLSLVYNEQFF. The chain links TRBV5-4 to TRBJ2-1; D is undetermined. Trimming left V 1 base short and J 3 bases short, with 8 bases between. Germline V gene data show CDR1 as SGHNT and CDR2 as YYREEE (reference sequence). The CDR3 covers 14 residues.